The rows below give T cell receptor beta chains drawn from one sample of a study of long-term antiretroviral therapy in people with HIV. Method: immunoSEQ multiplex PCR; TCRdb's copy keeps in-frame clones and lacks some. The sample holds about 14,000 clones, more than 75% seen once. The material was unsorted PBMCs, obtained 3.1 years after starting antiretroviral therapy. Source of these receptors: a man aged 35 to 55 with HIV. Both conserved end residues are part of each CDR3. A D gene is named only where the DNA matches it firmly. A clone size is listed for some rows: how often the clone was seen (once, few, many), or a class if it is expanded.

clone_size,j_call,d_call,v_call,cdr3_nt,cdr3_aa
once,TRBJ1-6,TRBD1,TRBV6-5,TGTGCCAGCAGTCGGGACAGGGAAAATTCACCCCTCCACTTT,CASSRDRENSPLHF
.,TRBJ1-2,.,TRBV29-1,TGCAGCGTTGAACGGGACCTGGATGGCTACACCTTC,CSVERDLDGYTF
.,TRBJ2-3,.,TRBV5-1,TGCGCCAGCAGCTTGCCTAGCGGCACAGATACGCAGTATTTT,CASSLPSGTDTQYF
.,TRBJ1-2,TRBD1,TRBV5-1,TGCGCCAGCAGCTTGTCAGGCATGGGACAGGGCTATGGCTACACCTTC,CASSLSGMGQGYGYTF
.,TRBJ1-1,.,TRBV6-1,TGTGCCAGTAGGAGATTGGGGGGGAACACTGAAGCTTTCTTT,CASRRLGGNTEAFF
.,TRBJ2-2,TRBD1,TRBV7-9,TGTGCCAGCAGACGACCCCGTACGGACAGGGATAACACCGGGGAGCTGTTTTTT,CASRRPRTDRDNTGELFF
once,TRBJ2-2,TRBD2,TRBV14,TGTGCCAGCAGCCAAAGGACTAGCGGGAACACCGGGGAGCTGTTTTTT,CASSQRTSGNTGELFF
.,TRBJ1-1,.,TRBV5-4,TGTGCCAGCGGGACGGTTAACACTGAAGCTTTCTTT,CASGTVNTEAFF
.,TRBJ2-3,TRBD2,TRBV5-1,TGCGCCAGCAGCTTGGAGGGACTAGTTCAGTATTTT,CASSLEGLVQYF
.,TRBJ2-7,TRBD2,TRBV10-1,TGCGCCAGCAGTGACCCGACTAGCGGGGTCTACGAGCAGTACTTC,CASSDPTSGVYEQYF
few,TRBJ1-1,TRBD1,TRBV10-2,TGCGCCAGCAGTGAGGAGGCAGGGGGTTTGAACACTGAAGCTTTCTTT,CASSEEAGGLNTEAFF
few,TRBJ1-1,.,TRBV4-1,TGCGCCAGCAGCTGGTCGACAGGCGACACTGAAGCTTTCTTT,CASSWSTGDTEAFF
once,TRBJ2-7,.,TRBV7-9,TGTGCCAGCAGCTTAGTTGGCAGGTCCTACGAGCAGTACTTC,CASSLVGRSYEQYF
.,TRBJ1-4,.,TRBV11-1,TGTGCCAGCAGCTTGATGTCGGCTAATGAAAAACTGTTTTTT,CASSLMSANEKLFF
few,TRBJ2-1,.,TRBV7-8,TGTGCCAGCAGCTTAAAGGCGGAACCCTACAATGAGCAGTTCTTC,CASSLKAEPYNEQFF
.,TRBJ2-7,TRBD2,TRBV5-1,TGCGCCAGCAGCCCTCGGGGGGGAGGGTCCTACGAGCAGTACTTC,CASSPRGGGSYEQYF
.,TRBJ2-7,.,TRBV7-9,TGTGCCAGCAGCTTAGGAGCCCGGGAGCAGTACTTC,CASSLGAREQYF
.,TRBJ1-1,.,TRBV6-5,TGTGCCAGCAGACGGGGGTTCACTGAAGCTTTCTTT,CASRRGFTEAFF
.,TRBJ2-7,.,TRBV29-1,TGCAGCGTTGGCAACTCCTACGAGCAGTACTTC,CSVGNSYEQYF
few,TRBJ1-6,.,TRBV6-5,TGTGCCAGCAGTTACTCGAGGGGGGCAGGGGCGCCCCTCCACTTT,CASSYSRGAGAPLHF
.,TRBJ1-5,TRBD1,TRBV2,TGTGCCAGCAGGGAGGACTATACAGGGGGCGGCCAGCCCCAGCATTTT,CASREDYTGGGQPQHF
.,TRBJ2-3,.,TRBV7-9,TGTGCCAGCAGCTTAGCGCTGGAGGAGGAAGGGACAGATACGCAGTATTTT,CASSLALEEEGTDTQYF
.,TRBJ1-3,.,TRBV6-5,TGTGCCAGCAGTTACGGGGCGAGCTCTGGAAACACCATATATTTT,CASSYGASSGNTIYF
.,TRBJ1-2,.,TRBV5-1,TGCGCCAGCAGCTTGGAACAGGGAGGAAGTGGCTACACCTTC,CASSLEQGGSGYTF